The 20 T cell receptor beta chains below come from one sample, sequenced in a study of response to subunit inactivated influenza vaccine. TCRdb re-analysed the RT-PCR reads in MiXCR, keeping a single row per CDR3 protein. The data contain about 190,000 distinct CDR3 sequences, 13% to 15% of them singletons. The sample consisted of CD8+ T cells sorted from PBMCs, taken about 5 days after vaccination. These receptors originate from a man aged 50 to 59 who received an inactivated influenza vaccine.

In its sample, this clonotype was seen a few times. The CDR3 protein is CASSDDLYSYEQYF. The DNA of the CDR3 is TGTGCCAGCAGCGATGACTTATACTCCTACGAGCAGTACTTC. This chain uses TRBV12-3 or TRBV12-4 with TRBJ2-7; no reliable D call. This CDR3 contains 14 residues. Trimming removed 6 bases from V and 0 bases from J, with 12 bases in between.

This clonotype occurred a few times. The chain joins TRBV20-1 to TRBJ2-7; 8 bases map to TRBD1. CDR1 is DFQATT, CDR2 SNEGSKA, per germline (reference sequence). CDR3 size: 10 residues. Trimming took 7 bases from V and 6 from J; bases not matched to a gene: 2. The DNA of the CDR3 is TGCAGTGTACAGGGGGGCGAGCAGTACTTC. Its translation: CSVQGGEQYF.

The CDR3 DNA follows: TGTGCCAGCAGCCCGACGTATGTTGCTGGCACCGGGGAGCTGTTTTTT. This codes for CASSPTYVAGTGELFF. J is TRBJ2-2 and V is TRBV11-2; D remains ambiguous. V was pared by 5 bases and J by 4 bases, with 17 bases between. Germline CDR1 is SGHAT and CDR2 is FQNNGV. The CDR3 has 16 residues.

The chain carries TRBV24-1 and TRBJ2-3; unclear D gene. Trimming stripped 4 bases from V and 8 bases from J, with 12 bases between. The CDR3 loop spans 13 amino acids. CDR1 and CDR2 (germline): KGHDR, SFDVKD. CDR3: CATSESSSGTQYF. The CDR3 DNA reads TGTGCCACCAGTGAGTCCTCTAGTGGTACGCAGTATTTT.

The rearrangement joins TRBV9 to TRBJ2-5; maybe TRBD2 (6 bases). Trimming left V 4 bases short and J 4 bases short, with 17 bases between. The CDR3 runs to 15 residues. Per the germline V gene, CDR1 is SGDLS and CDR2 is YYNGEE. For the CDR3, the DNA is TGTGCCAGCAGCCCCCCTACGGGGGTGGGAGAGACCCAGTACTTC. This encodes CASSPPTGVGETQYF.

V usage is TRBV12-3 or TRBV12-4 and J usage is TRBJ2-7, with D unclear. This CDR3 spans 13 amino acids. Trimming stripped 3 bases from V and 0 bases from J, with 6 bases between. CDR3 region: CASSLLHSYEQYF. CDR3 nucleotide sequence: TGTGCCAGCAGTTTGTTACACTCCTACGAGCAGTACTTC.

The chain recombines TRBV4-3 with TRBJ2-1, with D perhaps matching TRBD1 or TRBD2 (6 bases each). Germline lookup yields CDR1 LGHNA and CDR2 YSLEER. V shed 5 bases and J shed 6 bases, with 14 bases lying between them. There are 14 residues in the CDR3. Written as DNA, the CDR3 is TGCGCCAGCAGCGGGGGCGGGACACCCAATGAGCAGTTCTTC. This gives the protein CASSGGGTPNEQFF.

In its sample, this clonotype was seen many times. This chain links TRBV4-3 with TRBJ1-1, with D possibly being TRBD1 (6 bases). This CDR3 spans 16 amino acids. Germline CDR1 and CDR2: LGHNA and YSLEER. V lost 2 bases to trimming and J lost 4 bases, with 17 bases between them. CDR3 coding DNA: TGCGCCAGCAGCCAAAATGGACGGGGGCTGGCCACTGAAGCTTTCTTT. Protein: CASSQNGRGLATEAFF.

The chain carries TRBV7-9 and TRBJ1-5; 11 bases align to TRBD1. The V and J ends lost 4 bases and 6 bases, in that order; junction bases with no gene match: 5. Germline-derived CDR1 and CDR2 are SEHNR and FQNEAQ (reference sequence). This CDR3 comprises 15 residues. CDR3 bases: TGTGCCAGCAGCTCAGGACAGGGGGCGGCTCAGCCCCAGCATTTT. Translation gives CASSSGQGAAQPQHF.

This chain links TRBV27 with TRBJ2-7; D possibly uses TRBD1 or TRBD2 (5 bases each). This CDR3 is built from 14 residues. V was pared by 5 bases and J by 3 bases, with 14 bases between. Germline-derived CDR1 and CDR2 are MNHEY and SMNVEV (reference sequence). DNA for the CDR3: TGTGCCAGCAGTCCCGCCGGGACCTACTACGAGCAGTACTTC. It is translated as CASSPAGTYYEQYF.

This clonotype was counted only a few times. The V gene is TRBV4-1, the J gene TRBJ1-1; the D gene is possibly TRBD1 (6 bases). Germline V lookup: CDR1 MGHRA, CDR2 YSYEKL. V shed 5 bases and J shed 1 base, with 14 bases lying between them. The CDR3 is 15 amino acids. This CDR3 is CASSSYRDSNTEAFF. CDR3 bases: TGCGCCAGCAGCTCATACAGGGATTCGAACACTGAAGCTTTCTTT.

This chain links TRBV10-1 with TRBJ2-7, with 7 bases lining up with TRBD1. The ends lost 10 bases at V and 2 bases at J; junction bases unmatched: 8. This CDR3 region has 13 residues. Germline V gives CDR1 WNHNN, CDR2 SYGVQD (reference sequence). The CDR3 protein is CATQDRWTYEQYF. Written as DNA, the CDR3 is TGCGCCACCCAGGACAGGTGGACCTACGAGCAGTACTTC.

The V gene is TRBV25-1, the J gene TRBJ2-1, with D perhaps assigned TRBD1 or TRBD2 (5 bases each). Germline lookup yields CDR1 MGHDK and CDR2 SYGVNS. V was shortened by 8 bases and J by 10 bases, with 9 bases between the two germline ends. CDR3 length: 10 amino acids. The CDR3 nucleotides read TGTGCCAGCGGGGGACGGGAGCAGTTCTTC. It codes for CASGGREQFF.

This clonotype was observed a few times. The chain joins TRBV19 to TRBJ2-7; D perhaps matches TRBD1 (8 bases). The CDR3 runs to 18 residues. V was shortened by 7 bases and J by 1 base, with 26 bases between the two germline ends. The germline V gene encodes CDR1 LNHDA and CDR2 SQIVND (reference sequence). The CDR3 loop is CASTPGGQGAGRSYEQYF. DNA for the CDR3: TGTGCCAGTACCCCCGGGGGGCAGGGGGCTGGTCGATCCTACGAGCAGTACTTC.

This clonotype was seen a few times. The rearrangement links TRBV5-1 to TRBJ1-1; tentatively, D is TRBD1 (6 bases). The germline gives CDR1 SGHRS, CDR2 YFSETQ. The CDR3 covers 12 residues. The V end was cut by 1 base, the J end by 11 bases, with 12 bases between. The CDR3 DNA is TGCGCCAGCAGCTTGATGGGGGCCGGGGCTTTCTTT. It specifies CASSLMGAGAFF.

The CDR3 sequence is CASTINPWSSGRNEQFF. The CDR3 nucleotides read TGTGCCAGCACCATAAACCCGTGGTCGTCGGGCCGCAATGAGCAGTTCTTC. The J gene is TRBJ2-1, the V gene TRBV6-2 or TRBV6-3; D is undetermined. CDR3 length equals 17 residues. Germline values: CDR1 MNHEY, CDR2 SVGEGT. V lost 7 bases, J lost 6 bases, and 25 bases lay in between.

The sample holds a few counts of this clonotype. V is TRBV6-1 and J is TRBJ1-1; unclear D gene. Germline CDR1 and CDR2: MNHNS and SASEGT. The CDR3 is 13 residues long. Trimming shortened V by 7 bases and J by 0 bases, and 9 bases separated the two germline ends. The CDR3 spells CASMGSLNTEAFF. DNA of the CDR3: TGTGCCAGCATGGGAAGCTTGAACACTGAAGCTTTCTTT.

This clonotype was recorded many times. The chain's CDR3 is CASSQAGETGELFF. DNA of the CDR3: TGCGCCAGCAGCCAAGCCGGAGAAACCGGGGAGCTGTTTTTT. V usage is TRBV4-3 and J usage is TRBJ2-2; no reliable D call. Trimming cost V 1 base and J 5 bases, with 8 bases left between them. Germline CDR1 reads LGHNA; CDR2 reads YSLEER. The CDR3 runs 14 residues.

This clonotype was observed a few times. The CDR3 loop reads CSVEPAFGGHHYEQYF. In DNA, the CDR3 is TGCAGCGTTGAACCCGCCTTTGGGGGACACCACTACGAGCAGTACTTC. The chain links TRBV29-1 to TRBJ2-7; possible D gene TRBD1, 6 bases. This CDR3 is built from 16 residues. Between the trimmed V and J ends, which lost 2 bases and 3 bases, there was a span of 20 bases. Germline CDR1 reads SQVTM; CDR2 reads ANQGSEA.

The V and J genes are TRBV27 and TRBJ2-7; D assignment may be TRBD1 or TRBD2 (6 bases each). The CDR3 has 13 amino acids. Trimming cost V 10 bases and J 3 bases, with 16 bases left between them. Germline CDR1 MNHEY, CDR2 SMNVEV (reference sequence). Here the CDR3 reads CATPRQDYYEQYF. DNA of the CDR3: TGTGCCACCCCGAGACAGGACTACTACGAGCAGTACTTC.